Below, 6 T cell receptor beta chains from the same sample are listed, as sequenced in a study of radiotherapy plus CTLA-4 blockade in lung cancer. Assay used: immunoSEQ multiplex PCR; TCRdb lists only in-frame clones, some missing. The sample lists about 95,000 clones; 83% were seen once. This specimen was peripheral blood, taken from a patient treated with radiotherapy plus ipilimumab. Source of these receptors: a human donor with non-small cell lung cancer who had stable disease on radiotherapy plus ipilimumab.

The chain employs TRBV28 and TRBJ1-2; TRBD1 agrees at 7 bases. CDR3 length equals 15 residues. In germline, CDR1 is MDHEN, CDR2 SYDVKM. With V trimmed by 3 bases and J by 8 bases, 12 bases remained unmatched. CDR3 coding DNA: TGTGCCAGCAGTTTTACGGGGGCAGGGGGTAGAGGCTACACCTTC. It codes for CASSFTGAGGRGYTF.

In this sample, this clone turned up once. The CDR3 protein is CASSQALQGLEPAKNIQYF. CDR3 DNA: TGTGCCAGCAGCCAAGCATTACAGGGATTGGAACCAGCCAAAAACATTCAGTACTTC. The chain is built from TRBV4-2 and TRBJ2-4; tentatively, D is TRBD1 (6 bases). V lost 1 base to trimming and J lost 0 bases, with 19 bases between them. The CDR3 covers 19 residues. CDR1 and CDR2 from the germline V gene are LGHNA and YNFKEQ.

V is TRBV9 and J is TRBJ2-1, with 12 bases fitting TRBD2. This CDR3 is built from 16 residues. Germline CDR1 and CDR2: SGDLS and YYNGEE. The V gene end was trimmed by 4 bases and the J gene end by 10 bases; junction bases not matched to a gene: 12. The DNA of the CDR3 is TGTGCCAGCAGCTCGACGACTAGCGGGAGTCCGCAGGAGCAGTTCTTC. It translates to CASSSTTSGSPQEQFF. Full variable domain (remainder filled in from reference TRBV9 and TRBJ2-1): DSGVTQTPKHLITATGQRVTLRCSPRSGDLSVYWYQQSLDQGLQFLIQYYNGEERAKGNILERFSAQQFPDLHSELNLSSLELGDSALYFCASSSTTSGSPQEQFFGPGTRLTVL.

The chain couples TRBV7-2 to TRBJ1-2; 10 nucleotides agree with TRBD1. CDR1 is SGHTA, CDR2 FQGNSA, per germline. The CDR3 loop spans 15 amino acids. Trimming removed 0 bases from V and 6 bases from J; junction bases left unmatched: 4. DNA for the CDR3: TGTGCCAGCAGCTTAGCCGGACAGGGGGTAGATGGCTACACCTTC. The encoded protein is CASSLAGQGVDGYTF.

V and J are TRBV5-1 and TRBJ1-4; weak D call: TRBD1 (5 bases). This CDR3 is built from 13 residues. Trimming shortened V by 2 bases and J by 8 bases, and 10 bases separated the two germline ends. Germline-derived CDR1 and CDR2 are SGHRS and YFSETQ. CDR3 sequence reads: CASSLGVDEKLFF. For the CDR3, the DNA is TGCGCCAGCAGCTTAGGGGTCGACGAAAAACTGTTTTTT.

This clone was seen once. CDR3 DNA sequence: TGTGCCAGCAGCCCGGCGGCGGGCAGAACCACCGGGGAGCTGTTTTTT. It encodes CASSPAAGRTTGELFF. The chain couples TRBV5-4 to TRBJ2-2, with D possibly being TRBD2 (5 bases). With 4 bases removed from V and 4 bases from J, the gap between germline ends came to 17 bases. The germline CDR1 and CDR2 sequences are SGHNT and YYREEE (reference sequence). CDR3 size: 16 residues.